This T cell receptor beta chain appears in the sequencing data of a study of technical replicates of blood from several donors. The table came from immunoSEQ multiplex PCR; TCRdb's copy has only in-frame clones and leaves some out. The table records about 12,000 clones, 85% to 95% of them present only once. This CDR3 contains 15 residues. Input material: PBMCs. The chain joins TRBV12-2 to TRBJ1-1. TRBV12-2 is shown as a pseudogene. The sequence was obtained from a human donor in good health. The DNA for the CDR3 is TGTGCAAGTCGCTTTTTCAAGGCGCCGGGCACTGAAGCTTTCTTT. Protein sequence: CASRFFKAPGTEAFF.